One and the same sample provided the 14 T cell receptor beta chains below, sequenced in a study of T cell responses to AZD1222 COVID-19 vaccine. Here immunoSEQ multiplex PCR was the method, and the copy in TCRdb shows in-frame clones only, minus some. The data contain 110,000 to 150,000 clones, 85% to 90% of them singletons. The sequencing here drew on peripheral blood, taken on day 0 of AZD1222 vaccination. These receptors originate from an adult in good health.

This chain links TRBV12-3 or TRBV12-4 with TRBJ2-3; D is ambiguous. V was clipped by 3 bases and J by 2 bases, with 3 bases between them. This CDR3 comprises 12 residues. CDR3 DNA: TGTGCCAGCAGTTTTGTCACAGATACGCAGTATTTT. Protein product: CASSFVTDTQYF.

The chain couples TRBV10-3 to TRBJ2-5, with TRBD2 matching over 8 bases. This CDR3 comprises 13 residues. Germline V gene data show CDR1 as ENHRY and CDR2 as SYGVKD. J was trimmed by 5 bases and V by 6 bases; bases with no gene match: 5. In DNA form, the CDR3 reads TGTGCCATCAGAGAAGCGGGAGCCGAGACCCAGTACTTC. Translation gives CAIREAGAETQYF.

The V call is TRBV5-8, the J call TRBJ1-6, with D tentatively TRBD1 (6 bases). V dropped 2 bases and J dropped 7 bases, with 16 bases sitting between them. Germline V lookup: CDR1 SGHTS, CDR2 YDEGEE. This CDR3 contains 16 residues. The CDR3 sequence: CASSFQGTNGNSPLHF. CDR3 nucleotide sequence: TGTGCCAGCAGCTTTCAGGGGACGAATGGGAATTCACCCCTCCACTTT.

The chain couples TRBV5-8 to TRBJ1-3; perhaps TRBD1 as D (6 bases). This CDR3 is built from 16 residues. The germline V and J ends were trimmed by 7 bases and 0 bases, with 17 bases remaining between them. Looked up from germline, CDR1 is SGHTS and CDR2 is YDEGEE. The CDR3 loop is CASPRWGGLSGNTIYF. The CDR3 nucleotides are TGTGCCAGCCCCAGGTGGGGGGGGCTCTCTGGAAACACCATATATTTT.

V gene TRBV30 combines with J gene TRBJ2-1; D possibly corresponds to TRBD1 (5 bases). The CDR3 has 16 residues. V was clipped by 3 bases and J by 8 bases, with 23 bases between them. The V gene's germline CDR1 is GTSNPN and CDR2 SVGIG (reference sequence). CDR3 loop: CAWSGHWAGNGDEQFF. CDR3 coding DNA: TGTGCCTGGAGCGGTCATTGGGCAGGGAATGGCGATGAGCAGTTCTTC.

J is TRBJ2-5 and V is TRBV5-4; the match to TRBD2 covers 7 bases. Germline V CDR1 and CDR2: SGHNT, YYREEE (reference sequence). V shed 5 bases and J 1 base; nucleotides not matched to a gene: 2. The CDR3 is made up of 13 amino acids. CDR3 region: CASRERGQETQYF. CDR3 bases: TGTGCCAGCAGGGAGCGGGGCCAAGAGACCCAGTACTTC.

This chain's CDR3 is CASSLPAGSGLYF. The CDR3 nucleotides are TGTGCCAGCAGTTTACCGGCAGGGAGCGGGTTGTATTTT. The rearrangement links TRBV28 to TRBJ2-3, with D perhaps TRBD2 (6 bases). This CDR3 comprises 13 residues. With 2 bases removed from V and 14 bases from J, the gap between germline ends came to 17 bases. CDR1 MDHEN and CDR2 SYDVKM come from the germline V gene.

The gene calls are TRBV4-3 and TRBJ1-3; D not resolved. V lost 1 base to trimming and J lost 4 bases, with 11 bases between them. There are 15 residues in the CDR3. Germline CDR1 reads LGHNA; CDR2 reads YSLEER. DNA of the CDR3: TGCGCCAGCAGCCAAGGTGAAGGTTTGGGAAACACCATATATTTT. This codes for CASSQGEGLGNTIYF.

The rearrangement uses TRBV12-5 and TRBJ2-1; no reliable D call. Trimming stripped 0 bases from V and 0 bases from J, with 18 bases between. From germline, CDR1 is LGHNT and CDR2 FRNRAP. This CDR3 has 19 amino acids. CDR3 residues: CASGLVTFVMRSSYNEQFF. CDR3 DNA: TGTGCTAGTGGTTTGGTCACGTTTGTAATGAGGAGCTCCTACAATGAGCAGTTCTTC.

The chain joins TRBV30 to TRBJ1-5, with D maybe TRBD1 (5 bases). The CDR3 loop spans 15 amino acids. V gave up 0 bases and J gave up 3 bases, with 12 bases separating them. From germline, CDR1 is GTSNPN and CDR2 SVGIG (reference sequence). The CDR3 bases are TGTGCCTGGAGTGTAGGGGCAGCCAACAATCAGCCCCAGCATTTT. This gives the protein CAWSVGAANNQPQHF. Complete variable domain (other parts from reference TRBV30 and TRBJ1-5): SQTIHQWPATLVQPVGSPLSLECTVEGTSNPNLYWYRQAAGRGLQLLFYSVGIGQISSEVPQNLSASRPQDRQFILSSKKLLLSDSGFYLCAWSVGAANNQPQHFGDGTRLSIL.

J is TRBJ2-1 and V is TRBV2, with D unclear. V was clipped by 5 bases and J by 0 bases, with 2 bases between them. In germline, CDR1 is SNHLY, CDR2 FYNNEI. The length of the CDR3 is 12 residues. CDR3: CASSRSYNEQFF. The CDR3 nucleotides are TGTGCCAGCAGTCGCTCCTACAATGAGCAGTTCTTC.

V and J are TRBV10-3 and TRBJ1-1; D call uncertain. The V end was cut by 0 bases, the J end by 7 bases, with 9 bases between. Germline V gives CDR1 ENHRY, CDR2 SYGVKD. The CDR3 covers 13 residues. The DNA for the CDR3 is TGTGCCATCAGTGAGTCGATTGAATTTGAAGCTTTCTTT. This gives the protein CAISESIEFEAFF.

This chain links TRBV7-9 with TRBJ1-6, with D maybe TRBD1 (5 bases). The V gene lost 5 bases and the J gene lost 7 bases, with 24 bases spanning the gap. The germline CDR1 and CDR2 sequences are SEHNR and FQNEAQ (reference sequence). CDR3 length: 18 amino acids. The CDR3 DNA is TGTGCCAGCAGCCGTTCCTTGACAGACCTGAGATCCAATTCACCCCTCCACTTT. The encoded protein is CASSRSLTDLRSNSPLHF.

This rearrangement joins TRBV7-9 to TRBJ2-3; 7 nucleotides agree with TRBD1. J was trimmed by 0 bases and V by 5 bases; bases with no gene match: 5. The CDR3 totals 15 residues. CDR1 and CDR2 (germline): SEHNR, FQNEAQ (reference sequence). CDR3 in amino acids: CASSTTGSSTDTQYF. CDR3 nucleotide sequence: TGTGCCAGCAGCACGACAGGGTCAAGCACAGATACGCAGTATTTT.